A single T cell receptor (beta chain) is shown here with its context. It has no known antigen specificity. Per-base quality was not reported, and no clone a single base away is much larger than it. The data are from a study of T cell repertoires in ileal Crohn's disease (dated by TCRdb to about 2019). At the level of the whole study: The median duration of disease was approximately 8.5 years, and at the time of surgery around 35% of patients were active smokers. The study was conducted in parallel with a multicentre cohort built to find predictors of early endoscopic recurrence after ileocolonic resection. Postoperative therapy was given to about half of the patients, with thiopurines administered to some 10 patients and anti-TNF agents administered to 15 to 20 patients. The TCR repertoire was analysed in about 62 patients with Crohn's disease drawn from a prospective multicentre cohort. Endoscopic postoperative recurrence was defined as a Rutgeerts score above i0. Every patient underwent surgery because of a complication, which was stricturing disease in around 60% and penetrating disease in around 39%. A total of some 170 mucosal samples from about 50 patients were sequenced, with samples obtained at several locations on the surgical specimen and at postoperative endoscopy. On the study overall, not on this receptor specifically: Compared with non-smokers, patients who were active smokers at surgery showed a significantly higher proportion of clonal expansions (about 27% vs 20%, p=0.02). Endoscopic recurrence was found to be associated with higher high-frequency clone percentages at surgery, and recurrence was observed in all patients with clonality above 26.8% (18/57). More high-frequency clones were carried by sorted CD8 T cells than by CD4 T cells, suggesting that mucosal expansions were mainly CD8. Mucosal CD4 and CD8 T cells were sorted and sequenced only in a subgroup of patients, the size of which was not stated.

For commercial TCRB immunosequencing, approximately 480 nanograms of biopsy DNA were submitted for each sample. Adaptive Biotechnology amplified CDR3 regions from genomic DNA with a two-step multiplex PCR that controlled for amplification bias. In the first PCR, primers covered every V and J gene segment, and in the second PCR, barcodes and Illumina adapters were added. CDR3 libraries were sequenced using an Illumina instrument. On the authors' methods: Vendor-provided pipelines were combined with custom analysis of raw data in R/Bioconductor under R version 3.3.0. Clonality, ranging from 0 to 1, was calculated as the inverse of the normalised Shannon entropy of all productive clones. High-frequency clones were defined as the repertoire share of the top 100 clones, retaining only clones passing a 95% confidence test. Overlap between samples was measured with the Morisita-Horn index, while repertoire diversity was measured with the Simpson index. Imported from immuneACCESS, the table was reduced by TCRdb to in-frame sequences with V and J called. These copies leave out some clones; in studies compared against another copy, an unresolved V gene accounts for under half, and the cause of the remainder is not known. V and J calls and clone size are as listed in that table; D and trimming were resolved from the DNA. The sample profile shows about 5,500 clones; roughly 81% of them were found once. The ten biggest clones cover approximately 6.3% of the sample.

From cysteine to phenylalanine, the CDR3 is 16 amino acids long. The CDR3 DNA has 48 bases and is translated from base 1. Compared with germline, V lacks 5 bases and J lacks 2 bases; bases without a gene match: 9. CDR1 KGHSH and CDR2 LQKENI are derived from the germline V gene. To be eligible, patients had to be adults with ileal or ileocolonic Crohn's disease and an indication for ileocolonic resection. Whole ileal mucosal biopsies were stored frozen at -80°C before DNA extraction. Genomic DNA was extracted from frozen whole biopsies with a TRizol-based method and quantified on a NanoDrop 2000 spectrophotometer.

The sequence was obtained from an adult with Crohn's disease. Sequencing was done on a sample of ileal tissue. The chain was built from TRBV18 and TRBJ2-7, with 10 central nucleotides matching TRBD1. The DNA is as follows: TGTGCCAGCTCATATTTACAAGGGACAGGGGCCTACGAGCAGTACTTC. Its coded protein is CASSYLQGTGAYEQYF.